These T cell receptor beta chains were read from a single sample in a study of cytomegalovirus exposure and HLA in healthy donors. The table came from immunoSEQ multiplex PCR; TCRdb's copy has only in-frame clones and leaves some out. This table has about 180,000 clones, around 82% appearing once. Sequencing input: PBMCs. These receptors were collected from a woman between 50 and 59 years old in good health and CMV-seropositive. The CDR3 runs from the conserved cysteine through the conserved F or W.

cdr3_aa	v_call
CASSQGHGDEKLFF	TRBV4-1
CASSFGRTGGLEETQYF	TRBV5-1
CASSYSWKSYNSPLHF	TRBV6-5
CASRPTGGRSQPQHF	TRBV2
CASRGLAGGPQETQYF	TRBV5-1
CASSFSGAPEQPQHF	TRBV5-1
CASSSRDRGRNEQFF	TRBV13
CASSLDSGPLHF	TRBV5-1
CASSPGGTGELFF	TRBV7-6
CASSYSEAGGSYEQYF	TRBV6-5
CASSQGSGQINQPQHF	TRBV4-1
CASTRQGTETQYF	TRBV27
CASSFSYRGKTEAFF	TRBV7-9
CASSLDRQETQYF	TRBV5-1
CSVGLTGRGTDTQYF	TRBV29-1
CASGLPRGGPTEAFF	TRBV12-5
CASTDTDTQYF	TRBV5-1
CASSLDMNTEAFF	TRBV5-1
CASSIGQAGGAEAFF	TRBV19
CACTHRGGGHTGELFF	TRBV30
CAWSRWQGPYEQYF	TRBV30
CASSPSYEQYF	TRBV6-6
CASSAGRAVTEAFF	TRBV7-8
CSVERGTDTQYF	TRBV29-1
CASSLAGPMNTEAFF	TRBV5-4
CASMKRDTQYF	TRBV6-5
CASSLAAGMRKSTDTQYF	TRBV7-8
CAWSVLTSGGAYEQYF	TRBV30
CASSRDTEAFF	TRBV6-5
CAWSATREQPQHF	TRBV30
CASSSPAGFYEQYF	TRBV7-8
CASSEQRGATGGQYF	TRBV6-1
CASSLDHYNEQFF	TRBV11-2
CASRDRGTDTQYF	TRBV19
CSALGGRQFF	TRBV20-1
CATGPQSEDTQYF	TRBV19
CASSPRTIYNEQFF	TRBV28
CAISTDRGSYNEQFF	TRBV10-3
CASSLGRGNTEAFF	TRBV5-1
CASSYWQGSQPQHF	TRBV6-5
CASSFSGIGYEQYF	TRBV5-1
CASSRGLAGRETQYF	TRBV2
CASVQDSNQPQHF	TRBV2
CASSRLLAGADEETF	TRBV4-1
CASSFPGIEQYF	TRBV5-6
CASSQEWVGGYGYTF	TRBV4-1
CASSELRGPTEAFF	TRBV25-1
CAAGQDPQPQHF	TRBV19
CASSLGGGAAKNIQYF	TRBV28
CAWSVQGTRNQPQHF	TRBV30
CASSQGGSSGGAETQYF	TRBV9
CASSGTGHPYGYTF	TRBV6-1
CASSLARGQAGTPLHF	TRBV7-8
CASSEGTGGTDTQYF	TRBV6-1
CASSRGTSSNQPQHF	TRBV5-5
CASSLTGGQGSYYGYTF	TRBV7-3
CASSPTGTDTQYF	TRBV4-1